This TCR beta chain was sequenced in a study of metastatic and nonmetastatic thyroid tumors. At the level of the study: Where malignant and benign thyroid patients were concerned, repertoires were compared across blood and tumor or nodule tissue. General study findings and limits: According to reports, the diversity of TCR beta was significantly higher in malignant thyroid tumors than in benign nodules, and this held in both blood and tumor samples.

The CDR3 is made up of 15 amino acids. The ends were cut back, 1 base at V and 5 bases at J, with 14 bases in the middle. Germline assignment: CDR1 MNHEY and CDR2 SVGAGI. This clone was recorded a few times. Its matching antigen is unknown. Original handling: Differences in CDR3 between clinicopathological groups were drawn on to build a classifier intended to discriminate distant-metastatic papillary thyroid cancer patients. Through MiXCR, TCRdb re-clonotyped the PCR reads. What appears here as the V and J calls and clone size reflects TCRdb's work, not the paper's. The repertoire holds about 92,000 clones, with more than 12% as singletons. The entire patient cohort was treatment-naive prior to thyroid surgery.

The sequenced material came from blood. The chain uses TRBV6-5 and TRBJ1-2; TRBD1 might be the D (5 bases). The sequence was collected from a female donor with papillary thyroid cancer or a benign thyroid nodule (not recorded which). Some clones in this sample may be carry-over from other donors' samples. CDR3 in amino acids: CASSYFYSEGYGYTF. CDR3 nucleotide sequence: TGTGCCAGCAGTTACTTTTACAGTGAGGGGTATGGCTACACCTTC.